A selection of T cell receptor beta chains follows, all from one sample in a study of T cell repertoires in cytomegalovirus infection. From the reads, TCRdb called clonotypes with MiXCR, one entry per CDR3 protein. The sample has 200,000 to 300,000 distinct CDR3 sequences; approximately 9.2% are singletons. Sequencing was done on a sample of PBMCs. Every receptor here comes from a human donor in good health (CMV status not recorded). Some clones in this sample may be carry-over from other donors' samples. CDR3s include the opening cysteine and the closing phenylalanine or tryptophan. D genes are given only for firm matches. Some rows mark clone size as missing; the rest say once, few, many or name a class of expanded clone.

V gene: TRBV19; J gene: TRBJ2-3; D gene: NA; clone size: few; CDR3 DNA: TGTGCCAGTAAGAGGTTCACTAGCACAGATACGCAGTATTTT; CDR3 protein: CASKRFTSTDTQYF
V gene: TRBV7-3; J gene: TRBJ1-1; D gene: NA; clone size: many; CDR3 DNA: TGTGCCAGCAGCTTGGGGGGGCTCATGAACACTGAAGCTTTCTTT; CDR3 protein: CASSLGGLMNTEAFF
V gene: TRBV6-6; J gene: TRBJ1-5; D gene: NA; clone size: many; CDR3 DNA: TGTGCCAGCAGCAAGGGACACTATAGCAATCAGCCCCAGCATTTT; CDR3 protein: CASSKGHYSNQPQHF
V gene: TRBV6-6; J gene: TRBJ1-5; D gene: TRBD1; clone size: few; CDR3 DNA: TGTGCCAGCAGTGGGCTGACAGGGGACGATCAGCCCCAGCATTTT; CDR3 protein: CASSGLTGDDQPQHF
V gene: TRBV10-3; J gene: TRBJ1-2; D gene: NA; clone size: many; CDR3 DNA: TGTGCCATCAGTGAGGTGGGAGAAGGCTACACCTTC; CDR3 protein: CAISEVGEGYTF
V gene: TRBV7-9; J gene: TRBJ1-1; D gene: NA; clone size: many; CDR3 DNA: TGTGCCAGCAGCTTAGTTGGGCAACTGAACACTGAAGCTTTCTTT; CDR3 protein: CASSLVGQLNTEAFF
V gene: TRBV7-8; J gene: TRBJ1-1; D gene: NA; clone size: many; CDR3 DNA: TGTGCCAGCAGCTTAGGGCAGTACACGAACACTGAAGCTTTCTTT; CDR3 protein: CASSLGQYTNTEAFF
V gene: TRBV7-9; J gene: TRBJ1-1; D gene: TRBD1; clone size: many; CDR3 DNA: TGTGCCAGCAGCCGCGGGACAGTCCCTGGTGGCACTGAAGCTTTCTTT; CDR3 protein: CASSRGTVPGGTEAFF
V gene: TRBV28; J gene: TRBJ2-7; D gene: TRBD2; clone size: many; CDR3 DNA: TGTGCCAGCAGCCCTAGCGGGGCCAACTCCTACGAGCAGTACTTC; CDR3 protein: CASSPSGANSYEQYF
V gene: TRBV18; J gene: TRBJ1-1; D gene: NA; clone size: many; CDR3 DNA: TGTGCCAGCTCACCCCTACGAGGGGGGAACACTGAAGCTTTCTTT; CDR3 protein: CASSPLRGGNTEAFF
V gene: TRBV7-2; J gene: TRBJ1-5; D gene: NA; clone size: many; CDR3 DNA: TGTGCCAGCAGCTTATATCCGGAAAGCAATCAGCCCCAGCATTTT; CDR3 protein: CASSLYPESNQPQHF
V gene: TRBV7-9; J gene: TRBJ1-5; D gene: NA; clone size: NA; CDR3 DNA: TGTGCCAGCGGTTTTTACGATCAGCCCCAGCATTTT; CDR3 protein: CASGFYDQPQHF
V gene: TRBV12-3/TRBV12-4; J gene: TRBJ2-5; D gene: TRBD2; clone size: many; CDR3 DNA: TGTGCCAGCACCCCAGGGACTAGCGGTTACCAAGAGACCCAGTACTTC; CDR3 protein: CASTPGTSGYQETQYF
V gene: TRBV18; J gene: TRBJ1-5; D gene: TRBD1; clone size: NA; CDR3 DNA: TGTGCCAGCTCACCAGAACAGGGGGATTATCAGCCCCAGCATTTT; CDR3 protein: CASSPEQGDYQPQHF
V gene: TRBV7-2; J gene: TRBJ1-5; D gene: NA; clone size: many; CDR3 DNA: TGTGCCAGCAGCTTAGCTATCTCAGGGCAGCCCCAGCATTTT; CDR3 protein: CASSLAISGQPQHF
V gene: TRBV11-2; J gene: TRBJ2-5; D gene: TRBD2; clone size: NA; CDR3 DNA: TGTGCCAGCAGACATCATGGCGGGGGAAGCCAAGAGACCCAGTACTTC; CDR3 protein: CASRHHGGGSQETQYF
V gene: TRBV7-2; J gene: TRBJ2-1; D gene: NA; clone size: many; CDR3 DNA: TGTGCCAGCAGCTTTGGACGGACCAACAATGAGCAGTTCTTC; CDR3 protein: CASSFGRTNNEQFF
V gene: TRBV7-2; J gene: TRBJ2-3; D gene: TRBD2; clone size: many; CDR3 DNA: TGTGCCAGCAGAACGGGACTAGCGGGGGGTCGGAGGGATACGCAGTATTTT; CDR3 protein: CASRTGLAGGRRDTQYF
V gene: TRBV6-1; J gene: TRBJ1-1; D gene: NA; clone size: NA; CDR3 DNA: TGTGCCAGCAAGGAAGCGGGAGTCATGAACACTGAAGCTTTCTTT; CDR3 protein: CASKEAGVMNTEAFF
V gene: TRBV7-8; J gene: TRBJ1-6; D gene: NA; clone size: many; CDR3 DNA: TGTGCCAGCAGCTCTTGGACCCTAGACCTCCACTTT; CDR3 protein: CASSSWTLDLHF
V gene: TRBV4-1; J gene: TRBJ2-4; D gene: TRBD2; clone size: few; CDR3 DNA: TGCGCCAGCAGCCAAGCAGGACCCAGGGACTACTCGACCAAAAACATTCAGTACTTC; CDR3 protein: CASSQAGPRDYSTKNIQYF
V gene: TRBV7-2; J gene: TRBJ2-5; D gene: NA; clone size: many; CDR3 DNA: TGTGCCAGCAGCTTAGTCGGGTCGGGTAGTTCAAGAGGGGAGACCCAGTACTTC; CDR3 protein: CASSLVGSGSSRGETQYF
V gene: TRBV6-2/TRBV6-3; J gene: TRBJ1-1; D gene: NA; clone size: few; CDR3 DNA: TGTGCCAGCAGTCCCCTGGGTGCGGGGAACACTGAAGCTTTCTTT; CDR3 protein: CASSPLGAGNTEAFF
V gene: TRBV7-9; J gene: TRBJ1-1; D gene: NA; clone size: few; CDR3 DNA: TGTGCCAGCAGCCCCGCCTTTCGCCAGAACACTGAAGCTTTCTTT; CDR3 protein: CASSPAFRQNTEAFF
V gene: TRBV6-1; J gene: TRBJ2-1; D gene: NA; clone size: many; CDR3 DNA: TGTGCCAGCAGACCTACAGGGCTTCCGGCGGGGATGACCTACAATGAGCAGTTCTTC; CDR3 protein: CASRPTGLPAGMTYNEQFF
V gene: TRBV7-2; J gene: TRBJ2-5; D gene: TRBD2; clone size: many; CDR3 DNA: TGTGCCAGCAGCTTCGGGACTAGCGCACAAGAGACCCAGTACTTC; CDR3 protein: CASSFGTSAQETQYF
V gene: TRBV28; J gene: TRBJ1-2; D gene: NA; clone size: few; CDR3 DNA: TGTGCCAGCTACCCGGGGACTACGCGGCTCCATGGCTACACCTTC; CDR3 protein: CASYPGTTRLHGYTF
V gene: TRBV28; J gene: TRBJ1-5; D gene: NA; clone size: many; CDR3 DNA: TGTGCCAGCAGCGAGAGGAAACAGCCCCAGCATTTT; CDR3 protein: CASSERKQPQHF
V gene: TRBV6-6; J gene: TRBJ1-3; D gene: NA; clone size: many; CDR3 DNA: TGTGCCACCCGAGGTTCAGTCTCTGGAAACACCATATATTTT; CDR3 protein: CATRGSVSGNTIYF
V gene: TRBV30; J gene: TRBJ1-5; D gene: TRBD1; clone size: NA; CDR3 DNA: TGTGCCTGGAGTATCGACAGGGGAAATCAGCCCCAGCATTTT; CDR3 protein: CAWSIDRGNQPQHF
V gene: TRBV20-1; J gene: TRBJ2-3; D gene: TRBD1; clone size: NA; CDR3 DNA: TGCAGTGCTAGCACAGGGGGCACAGATACGCAGTATTTT; CDR3 protein: CSASTGGTDTQYF
V gene: TRBV15; J gene: TRBJ2-2; D gene: TRBD1; clone size: many; CDR3 DNA: TGTGCCACCAGCAGAGATGGACAGGGCACCGGGGAGCTGTTTTTT; CDR3 protein: CATSRDGQGTGELFF
V gene: TRBV6-8; J gene: TRBJ1-1; D gene: NA; clone size: few; CDR3 DNA: TGTGCCAGCAGTCTCGGGACTGTTGAAGCTTTCTTT; CDR3 protein: CASSLGTVEAFF
V gene: TRBV24-1; J gene: TRBJ2-2; D gene: NA; clone size: many; CDR3 DNA: TGTGCCACCAGTGTGACAGTCCCCGGGGAGCTGTTTTTT; CDR3 protein: CATSVTVPGELFF
V gene: TRBV7-6; J gene: TRBJ2-5; D gene: NA; clone size: NA; CDR3 DNA: TGTGCCAGCAGCTTATCTGGCCAGACCCAGTACTTC; CDR3 protein: CASSLSGQTQYF
V gene: TRBV7-2; J gene: TRBJ2-2; D gene: NA; clone size: many; CDR3 DNA: TGTGCCAGCAGCTCGGTGGGGGACTACACCGGGGAGCTGTTTTTT; CDR3 protein: CASSSVGDYTGELFF
V gene: TRBV7-8; J gene: TRBJ2-1; D gene: NA; clone size: many; CDR3 DNA: TGTGCCAGCAGCTTAGAGTCGCAGGGCAGACCCCTGCATGAGCAGTTCTTC; CDR3 protein: CASSLESQGRPLHEQFF
V gene: TRBV7-3; J gene: TRBJ2-5; D gene: TRBD1; clone size: many; CDR3 DNA: TGTGCCAGCAGCCTGACAGGGGGAAAAGAGACCCAGTACTTC; CDR3 protein: CASSLTGGKETQYF
V gene: TRBV7-2; J gene: TRBJ1-2; D gene: NA; clone size: NA; CDR3 DNA: TGTGCCAGCAGCTCCCCCCCACAGGAAATCTATGGCTACACCTTC; CDR3 protein: CASSSPPQEIYGYTF
V gene: TRBV7-2; J gene: TRBJ2-3; D gene: NA; clone size: many; CDR3 DNA: TGTGCCATCCCGGGGCGTGGTAGCACAGATACGCAGTATTTT; CDR3 protein: CAIPGRGSTDTQYF
V gene: TRBV7-4; J gene: TRBJ2-7; D gene: NA; clone size: many; CDR3 DNA: TGTGCCAGCAGCTTAGGTGGACAGCGAGGAGGCGAGCAGTACTTC; CDR3 protein: CASSLGGQRGGEQYF
V gene: TRBV20-1; J gene: TRBJ2-3; D gene: NA; clone size: NA; CDR3 DNA: TGCAGTGCTTGGGGCGGATCAAGCACAGATACGCAGTATTTT; CDR3 protein: CSAWGGSSTDTQYF